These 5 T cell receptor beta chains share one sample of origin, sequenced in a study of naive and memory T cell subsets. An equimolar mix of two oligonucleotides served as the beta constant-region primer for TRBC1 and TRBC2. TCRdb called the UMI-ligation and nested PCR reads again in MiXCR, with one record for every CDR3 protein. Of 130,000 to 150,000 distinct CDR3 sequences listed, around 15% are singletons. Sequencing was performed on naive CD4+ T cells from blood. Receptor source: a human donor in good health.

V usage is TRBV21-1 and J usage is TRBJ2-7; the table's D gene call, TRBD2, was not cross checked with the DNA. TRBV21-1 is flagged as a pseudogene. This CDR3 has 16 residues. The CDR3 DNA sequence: TGTGCCAGCAGCAAAAAATATATAGCGCACTCCTACGAGCAGTACTTC. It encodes CASSKKYIAHSYEQYF.

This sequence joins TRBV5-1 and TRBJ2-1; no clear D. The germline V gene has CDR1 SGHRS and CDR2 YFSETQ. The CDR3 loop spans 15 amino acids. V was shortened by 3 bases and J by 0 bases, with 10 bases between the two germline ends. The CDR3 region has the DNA TGCGCCAGCAGCTCCTCCATGGACTCCTACAATGAGCAGTTCTTC. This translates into CASSSSMDSYNEQFF.

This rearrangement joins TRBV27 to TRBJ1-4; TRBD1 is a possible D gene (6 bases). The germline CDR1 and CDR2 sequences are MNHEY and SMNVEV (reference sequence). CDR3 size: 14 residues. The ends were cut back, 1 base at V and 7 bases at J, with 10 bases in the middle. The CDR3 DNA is TGTGCCAGCAGTTTATGGGGGGCTGGTGAAAAACTGTTTTTT. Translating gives CASSLWGAGEKLFF.

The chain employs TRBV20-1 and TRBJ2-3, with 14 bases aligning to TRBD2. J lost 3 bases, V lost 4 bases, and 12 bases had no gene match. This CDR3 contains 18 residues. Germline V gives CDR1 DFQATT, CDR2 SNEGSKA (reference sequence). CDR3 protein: CSATTSGRADWVTDTQYF. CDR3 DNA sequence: TGCAGTGCTACGACTAGCGGGAGGGCGGACTGGGTAACAGATACGCAGTATTTT.

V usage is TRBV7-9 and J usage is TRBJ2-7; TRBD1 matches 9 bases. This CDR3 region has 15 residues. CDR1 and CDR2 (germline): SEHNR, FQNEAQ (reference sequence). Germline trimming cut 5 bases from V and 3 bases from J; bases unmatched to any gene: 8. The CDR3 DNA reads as TGTGCCAGCAGCAGAGCCGGGACAGGGAGCTACGAGCAGTACTTC. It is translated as CASSRAGTGSYEQYF.